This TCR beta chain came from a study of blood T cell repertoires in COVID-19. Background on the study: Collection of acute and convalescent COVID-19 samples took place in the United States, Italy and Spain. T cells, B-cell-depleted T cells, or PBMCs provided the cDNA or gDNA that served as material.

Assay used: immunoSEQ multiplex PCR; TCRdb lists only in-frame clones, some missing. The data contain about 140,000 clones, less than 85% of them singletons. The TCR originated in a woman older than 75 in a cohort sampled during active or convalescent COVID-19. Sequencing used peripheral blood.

CDR3 protein: CAWRSGGQPQHF. The CDR3 DNA is TGTGCCTGGAGATCGGGCGGGCAGCCCCAGCATTTT. The chain recombines TRBV30 with TRBJ1-5, with D unclear. Deletions cut 3 bases from V and 7 bases from J, with 10 bases between. Germline V gene lookup returns CDR1 GTSNPN and CDR2 SVGIG (reference sequence). The CDR3 has 12 amino acids.